The T cell receptor (beta chain) under discussion was sequenced for a study of T cell repertoires in cytomegalovirus infection. The overall study: Signatures in public TCR beta sequences pointed to both CMV infection and matching HLA type. Findings of the study overall: Dominating the ex vivo response were TCR beta clonotypes that were CMV-specific and HLA-C-restricted. The cumulative frequency of public TCR beta families distinguished individuals who carried CMV together with the relevant HLA.

Concerning this clonotype itself: Its antigen is as yet unknown.

The V gene's germline CDR1 is SGHTA and CDR2 FQGNSA. The CDR3 is made up of 15 amino acids. V shed 4 bases and J 2 bases; nucleotides not matched to a gene: 3. Each CDR3 protein is one row after TCRdb ran MiXCR on the reads. Here the sample spans 90,000 to 120,000 distinct CDR3 sequences, 23% being singletons. The chain is built from TRBV7-2 and TRBJ2-3, with TRBD2 matching over 10 bases. The sequence was obtained from a human donor in good health (CMV status not recorded). Some clones in this sample may be carry-over from other donors' samples. The source material was CD8+ T cells from PBMCs. This CDR3 reads CASSSSGGATDTQYF. The DNA of the CDR3 is TGTGCCAGCAGCTCAAGCGGGGGGGCCACAGATACGCAGTATTTT.